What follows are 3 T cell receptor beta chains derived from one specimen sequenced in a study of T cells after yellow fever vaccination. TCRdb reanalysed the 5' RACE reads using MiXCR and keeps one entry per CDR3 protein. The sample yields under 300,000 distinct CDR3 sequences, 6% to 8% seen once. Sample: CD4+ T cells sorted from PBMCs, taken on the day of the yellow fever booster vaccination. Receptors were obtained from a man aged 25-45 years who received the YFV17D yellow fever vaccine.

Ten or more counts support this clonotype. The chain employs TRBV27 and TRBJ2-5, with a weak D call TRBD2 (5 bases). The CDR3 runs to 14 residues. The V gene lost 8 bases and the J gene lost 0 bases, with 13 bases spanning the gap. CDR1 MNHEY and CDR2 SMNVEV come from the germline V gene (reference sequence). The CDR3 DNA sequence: TGTGCCAGCGGATTCACGGGGTACCAAGAGACCCAGTACTTC. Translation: CASGFTGYQETQYF.

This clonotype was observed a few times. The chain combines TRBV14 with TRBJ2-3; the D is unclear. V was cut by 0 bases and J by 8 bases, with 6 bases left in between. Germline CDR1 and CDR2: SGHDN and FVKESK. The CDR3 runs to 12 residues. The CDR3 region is CASSQEWLTQYF. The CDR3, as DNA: TGTGCCAGCAGCCAAGAGTGGCTTACGCAGTATTTT.

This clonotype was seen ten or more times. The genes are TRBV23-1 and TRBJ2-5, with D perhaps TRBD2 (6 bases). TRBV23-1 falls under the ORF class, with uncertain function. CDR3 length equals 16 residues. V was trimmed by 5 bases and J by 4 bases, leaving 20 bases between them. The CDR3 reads CASSLGGRSGGETQYF. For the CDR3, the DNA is TGCGCCAGCAGTTTAGGAGGGCGGTCCGGGGGAGAGACCCAGTACTTC.